This T cell receptor beta chain was recorded in a study of shared clonotypes between healthy human individuals. Looking at the study overall: Donors, aged 18 to 49, were a couple of women and a few men.

Trimming stripped 2 bases from V and 5 bases from J, with 9 bases between. This CDR3 spans 13 amino acids. CDR1 is MNHEY, CDR2 SMNVEV, per germline (reference sequence). Genomic DNA (from each subset) was split evenly across several immunoSEQ plates. Here immunoSEQ multiplex PCR was the method, and the copy in TCRdb shows in-frame clones only, minus some. The sample holds around 600,000 clones, 90% to 95% seen once. Worth noting for this clone: This specimen includes other DNA sequences encoding the same CDR3.

Terminally differentiated effector memory CD45RA+ cells were excluded by CCR7 positive selection of CD45RO-negative cells. The receptor comes from a woman aged 25 to 39 in good health. The sample comprised naive CD8+ T cells sorted from blood. This sequence joins TRBV27 and TRBJ1-1; D might be TRBD1 (5 bases). CDR3 bases: TGTGCCAGCAGTTTAGGGGGAAGGACTGAAGCTTTCTTT. It is translated as CASSLGGRTEAFF.